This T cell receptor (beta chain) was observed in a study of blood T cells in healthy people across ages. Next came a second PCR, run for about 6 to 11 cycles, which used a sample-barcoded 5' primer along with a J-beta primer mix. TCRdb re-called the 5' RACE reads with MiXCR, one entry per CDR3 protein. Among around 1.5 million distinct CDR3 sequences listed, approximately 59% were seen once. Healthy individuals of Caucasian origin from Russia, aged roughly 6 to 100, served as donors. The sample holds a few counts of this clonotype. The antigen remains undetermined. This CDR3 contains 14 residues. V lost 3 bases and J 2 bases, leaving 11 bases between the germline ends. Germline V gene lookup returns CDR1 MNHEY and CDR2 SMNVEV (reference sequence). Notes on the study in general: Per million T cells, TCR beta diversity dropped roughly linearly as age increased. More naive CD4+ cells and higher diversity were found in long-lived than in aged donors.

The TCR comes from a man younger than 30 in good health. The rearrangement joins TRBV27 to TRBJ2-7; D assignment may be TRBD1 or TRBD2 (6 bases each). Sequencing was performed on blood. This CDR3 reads CASSFKGGPYEQYF. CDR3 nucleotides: TGTGCCAGCAGTTTTAAGGGGGGACCCTACGAGCAGTACTTC.